The source of this T cell receptor beta chain is a study of CD8 T cells in Susac syndrome. Sequencing of TCR beta drew on CD8+ and CD4+ T cells from blood. The multiple sclerosis controls consisted of treatment-naive patients with relapsing-remitting disease, either stable or active. Negative isolation yielded CD8+ and CD4+ T cells; FACS enriched TEMRA cells. An input of about 0.45 to 1 ug of RNA was subjected to reverse transcription using random hexamers. An immunoSEQ multiplex PCR amplified TCR beta CDR3 over 54 Vbeta and 13 Jbeta. TCRdb called the immunoSEQ multiplex PCR reads again in MiXCR, with one record for every CDR3 protein. The data show 400,000 or so distinct CDR3 sequences, with approximately 85% seen just once and more than 0.09% held by the top ten. The sample taken for sequencing was CD8+ T cells from PBMCs. This TCR came from a human donor with multiple sclerosis.

CDR3 amino acids: CASGGHGDTEAFF. The CDR3 nucleotides read TGTGCCAGCGGAGGGCATGGGGACACTGAAGCTTTCTTT. The chain combines TRBV14 with TRBJ1-1; D remains ambiguous. Germline CDR1 SGHDN, CDR2 FVKESK. The CDR3 loop spans 13 amino acids. Between the trimmed V and J ends, which lost 8 bases and 3 bases, there was a span of 13 bases.